Each of the 7 T cell receptor beta chains below was sequenced from the same sample in a study of response to subunit inactivated influenza vaccine. One entry per CDR3 protein results from TCRdb running MiXCR on the RT-PCR reads. The sample has approximately 500,000 distinct CDR3 sequences, over 10% seen once. Sample: PBMCs from blood, taken 40 to 50 days after vaccination. The receptors were sampled from a man over 45 who received an inactivated influenza vaccine.

J is TRBJ2-1 and V is TRBV24-1, with D uncertain. The CDR3 runs 12 residues. Germline V gene lookup returns CDR1 KGHDR and CDR2 SFDVKD. Trimming took 12 bases from V and 3 from J, leaving 11 bases between them. The CDR3 loop reads CAVGEFYNEQFF. In nucleotides, the CDR3 is TGTGCCGTAGGCGAGTTCTACAATGAGCAGTTCTTC.

This clonotype was counted only a few times. This chain connects TRBV11-2 to TRBJ2-1; 9 bases align to TRBD2. This CDR3 spans 17 amino acids. V trimming: 1 base; J trimming: 5 bases; junction bases outside the gene matches: 9. CDR1 and CDR2 from the germline V gene are SGHAT and FQNNGV. The CDR3 DNA reads TGTGCCAGCAGCTTAGGTGAAAGCGGGAGGTCACACAATGAGCAGTTCTTC. Translation: CASSLGESGRSHNEQFF.

This clonotype was seen a few times. The rearrangement links TRBV27 to TRBJ2-7; 13 bases align to TRBD2. From germline, CDR1 is MNHEY and CDR2 SMNVEV (reference sequence). CDR3 length equals 15 residues. The ends lost 7 bases at V and 2 bases at J; junction bases unmatched: 5. The DNA of the CDR3 is TGTGCCAGCAAAAAGACTAGCGGGGGGACCTACGAGCAGTACTTC. Translation gives CASKKTSGGTYEQYF.

This chain links TRBV28 with TRBJ2-2; TRBD2 matches 13 bases. Germline V lookup: CDR1 MDHEN, CDR2 SYDVKM. V trimming: 0 bases; J trimming: 0 bases; junction bases outside the gene matches: 1. This CDR3 is built from 18 residues. The CDR3 spells CASSLWGLAGTNTGELFF. CDR3 nucleotide sequence: TGTGCCAGCAGTTTATGGGGACTAGCGGGAACGAACACCGGGGAGCTGTTTTTT.

The sample holds a few counts of this clonotype. The V gene is TRBV2, the J gene TRBJ2-1; D is possibly TRBD2 (5 bases). Per the germline V gene, CDR1 is SNHLY and CDR2 is FYNNEI. This CDR3 has 13 amino acids. The germline V and J ends were trimmed by 6 bases and 2 bases, with 8 bases remaining between them. The CDR3 region is CASRVGTYNEQFF. CDR3 DNA: TGTGCCAGCAGGGTCGGGACCTACAATGAGCAGTTCTTC.

The chain couples TRBV20-1 to TRBJ2-4, with TRBD2 matching 7 bases. The CDR3 covers 15 residues. After removal of 0 bases from V and 2 bases from J, the junction contained 4 bases not matched to a gene. Germline V gene data show CDR1 as DFQATT and CDR2 as SNEGSKA (reference sequence). The CDR3 DNA reads as TGCAGTGCTAGAGATCTAGCGGAGCCCAAAAACATTCAGTACTTC. Translated: CSARDLAEPKNIQYF.

With regard to this clonotype: This may arise from a read error, as a much more abundant clone is one base away. The chain has TRBV5-1 and TRBJ2-3; either TRBD1 or TRBD2 may supply D (6 bases each). The CDR3 is 14 amino acids. Looked up from germline, CDR1 is SGHRS and CDR2 is YFSETQ. CDR3 sequence reads: CASSLGGATDKQYF. CDR3 nucleotide sequence: TGCGCCAGCAGCTTGGGGGGGGCCACAGATAAGCAGTATTTT.